These 22 T cell receptor beta chains originate from one sample sequenced in a study of Ad26.COV2.S vaccination and SARS-CoV-2 variants. Treatment described: 15 to 20 received Ad26.COV2.S at low or high dose, single or two shots; 5 received placebo; per-sample allocation not given. The samples date from day 63 after the first vaccine or placebo injection. Clones were read by immunoSEQ multiplex PCR, and TCRdb kept only the in-frame ones, dropping some. The sample shows about 440,000 clones, around nine tenths of them seen only once. Here the sequenced sample was peripheral blood, taken in a trial of Ad26.COV2.S vaccine versus placebo. These receptors all come from a person aged 18-65 years who received the Ad26.COV2.S COVID-19 vaccine or a placebo.

The chain uses TRBV18 and TRBJ2-3; the match to TRBD2 covers 7 bases. V shed 3 bases, J shed 0 bases, and the junction held 3 bases outside the gene matches. Germline values: CDR1 KGHSH, CDR2 LQKENI. This CDR3 is 15 amino acids long. In nucleotides, the CDR3 is TGTGCCAGCTCACCTACGACTAGCAGCACAGATACGCAGTATTTT. Amino acids: CASSPTTSSTDTQYF.

This chain connects TRBV12-5 to TRBJ2-7; 10 bases map to TRBD2. Germline V gene lookup returns CDR1 LGHNT and CDR2 FRNRAP. V was pared by 0 bases and J by 0 bases, with 5 bases of the junction left unmatched. This CDR3 contains 17 residues. For the CDR3, the DNA is TGTGCTAGTGGTTTGGTGGGACTAGCGCTTCTCTCCTACGAGCAGTACTTC. It yields the protein CASGLVGLALLSYEQYF.

The chain employs TRBV4-3 and TRBJ2-2; TRBD2 matches 7 bases. Germline CDR1 is LGHNA and CDR2 is YSLEER. J lost 6 bases, V lost 4 bases, and 11 bases had no gene match. This CDR3 has 16 residues. The CDR3 spells CASSPSAGERAGELFF. DNA of the CDR3: TGCGCCAGCAGCCCCTCGGCGGGGGAGAGGGCCGGGGAGCTGTTTTTT.

The chain links TRBV27 to TRBJ2-3; weak D call: TRBD2 (5 bases). Germline lookup yields CDR1 MNHEY and CDR2 SMNVEV (reference sequence). The germline V and J ends were trimmed by 5 bases and 1 base, with 16 bases remaining between them. This CDR3 is built from 16 residues. The CDR3 bases are TGTGCCAGCAGTCCTCGTGTGTGGGGAGGCACAGATACGCAGTATTTT. Protein sequence: CASSPRVWGGTDTQYF.

The chain couples TRBV3-1 (or the pseudogene TRBV3-2) to TRBJ2-2; 8 bases fit TRBD2. The junction had 12 bases not matched to a gene; V was cut back by 3 bases and J by 6 bases. From germline, CDR1 is LGHDT and CDR2 YNNKEL (reference sequence). This CDR3 is 17 amino acids long. CDR3 sequence: CASSQGLAGGRSGELFF. The CDR3 DNA is TGTGCCAGCAGCCAGGGATTGGCGGGAGGTCGTTCCGGGGAGCTGTTTTTT.

This chain joins TRBV7-2 and TRBJ1-3, with D possibly being TRBD1 (5 bases). Between the trimmed V and J ends, which lost 6 bases and 2 bases, there was a span of 17 bases. Germline values: CDR1 SGHTA, CDR2 FQGNSA. The CDR3 length is 16 residues. CDR3 loop: CASRSGGGGAGNTIYF. CDR3 bases: TGTGCCAGCAGGTCGGGTGGGGGAGGAGCTGGAAACACCATATATTTT.

The chain is built from TRBV12-3 or TRBV12-4 and TRBJ2-1, with D uncertain. The CDR3 has 12 amino acids. V shed 7 bases and J shed 9 bases, with 13 bases lying between them. CDR3 coding DNA: TGTGCCAGCAATACCCAACTTAGTGAGCAGTTCTTC. Residues: CASNTQLSEQFF.

The chain carries TRBV5-4 and TRBJ1-1, with 10 bases identical to TRBD1. The CDR3 loop spans 16 amino acids. The V and J ends lost 4 bases and 4 bases, in that order; junction bases with no gene match: 10. From germline, CDR1 is SGHNT and CDR2 YYREEE (reference sequence). The CDR3 sequence: CASSSGTGVDGTEAFF. CDR3 in DNA: TGTGCCAGCAGCAGCGGGACAGGGGTGGACGGCACTGAAGCTTTCTTT.

The rearrangement joins TRBV14 to TRBJ1-5, with no clear D. The CDR3 consists of 13 residues. The germline V gene encodes CDR1 SGHDN and CDR2 FVKESK. The V end lost 3 bases, the J end lost 6 bases, and 9 bases lay between the germline ends. The CDR3 nucleotides are TGTGCCAGCAGCCAGGAATTGGGTCAGCCCCAGCATTTT. It is translated as CASSQELGQPQHF.

The gene calls are TRBV5-4 and TRBJ1-1, with 8 bases that match TRBD1. From germline, CDR1 is SGHNT and CDR2 YYREEE (reference sequence). V gave up 0 bases and J gave up 1 base; unmatched junction bases: 5. The CDR3 consists of 16 residues. The CDR3 reads CASSLGQGARNTEAFF. CDR3 sequence (DNA): TGTGCCAGCAGCTTGGGGCAGGGGGCGAGGAACACTGAAGCTTTCTTT. Drawing the rest from reference TRBV5-4 and TRBJ1-1, the complete variable domain is ETGVTQSPTHLIKTRGQQVTLRCSSQSGHNTVSWYQQALGQGPQFIFQYYREEENGRGNFPPRFSGLQFPNYSSELNVNALELDDSALYLCASSLGQGARNTEAFFGQGTRLTVV.

CDR3 protein: CASRRVENTEAFF. CDR3 nucleotide sequence: TGTGCCAGCCGGAGGGTGGAGAACACTGAAGCTTTCTTT. V usage is TRBV28 and J usage is TRBJ1-1; D ambiguous. The V end was cut by 8 bases, the J end by 1 base, with 11 bases between. Germline CDR1 and CDR2: MDHEN and SYDVKM. The CDR3 has 13 residues.

The V gene is TRBV5-1, the J gene TRBJ2-2, with 7 bases fitting TRBD1. Germline lookup yields CDR1 SGHRS and CDR2 YFSETQ. The length of the CDR3 is 18 residues. The J segment lost 0 bases and the V segment lost 1 base, leaving 9 bases of the junction unmatched. The CDR3 protein is CASSLPQTGTANTGELFF. CDR3 sequence (DNA): TGCGCCAGCAGCTTGCCTCAGACCGGGACAGCGAACACCGGGGAGCTGTTTTTT.

The V gene is TRBV15, the J gene TRBJ1-1; no definite D call. Germline V gene data show CDR1 as LNHNV and CDR2 as YYDKDF (reference sequence). The CDR3 contains 14 residues. V lost 1 base, J lost 2 bases, and 8 bases lay in between. The DNA of the CDR3 is TGTGCCACCAGCAGAGCTGGGGTTAACACTGAAGCTTTCTTT. It specifies CATSRAGVNTEAFF. The entire variable domain, with the rest obtained from reference TRBV15 and TRBJ1-1, is as follows: DAMVIQNPRYQVTQFGKPVTLSCSQTLNHNVMYWYQQKSSQAPKLLFHYYDKDFNNEADTPDNFQSRRPNTSFCFLDIRSPGLGDTAMYLCATSRAGVNTEAFFGQGTRLTVV.

The chain recombines TRBV7-2 with TRBJ2-2; TRBD2 matches 14 bases. V shed 5 bases, J shed 4 bases, and the junction held 9 bases outside the gene matches. The germline V gene has CDR1 SGHTA and CDR2 FQGNSA. This CDR3 has 18 amino acids. Here the CDR3 reads CASSPRTSGRLLTGELFF. The CDR3 DNA is TGTGCCAGCAGCCCAAGGACTAGCGGGAGGCTTCTCACCGGGGAGCTGTTTTTT. Full variable domain (missing parts from reference TRBV7-2 and TRBJ2-2): GAGVSQSPSNKVTEKGKDVELRCDPISGHTALYWYRQSLGQGLEFLIYFQGNSAPDKSGLPSDRFSAERTGGSVSTLTIQRTQQEDSAVYLCASSPRTSGRLLTGELFFGEGSRLTVL.

The chain couples TRBV5-6 to TRBJ2-7; 7 bases are shared with TRBD1. V lost 4 bases and J lost 2; bases outside the gene matches: 9. CDR1 is SGHDT, CDR2 YYEEEE, per germline. The CDR3 runs 15 residues. The CDR3 loop reads CASSRDVTGTYEQYF. The CDR3 DNA sequence: TGTGCCAGCAGCCGAGACGTGACAGGGACCTACGAGCAGTACTTC.

This clone was counted only a few times. The CDR3 spells CASSPNGAHRGIGYGYTF. For the CDR3, the DNA is TGTGCCAGCAGTCCAAACGGGGCCCATAGGGGGATTGGTTATGGCTACACCTTC. The V and J genes are TRBV28 and TRBJ1-2; a weak D match, TRBD1 (6 bases). CDR3 size: 18 residues. Trimming took off 5 bases at V and 5 bases at J, with 27 bases between the two ends. Germline V CDR1 and CDR2: MDHEN, SYDVKM.

This chain uses TRBV11-1 with TRBJ2-1; D may be TRBD2 (5 bases). Germline V lookup: CDR1 SGHAT, CDR2 FQDESV (reference sequence). The V gene lost 0 bases and the J gene lost 10 bases, with 19 bases spanning the gap. This CDR3 spans 16 amino acids. This chain's CDR3 is CASSLAGVVINEEQFF. The CDR3 DNA reads as TGTGCCAGCAGCTTAGCGGGAGTCGTCATCAATGAGGAGCAGTTCTTC.

In regard to this clone: Within the sample, other DNA sequences also encode this same CDR3. The chain combines TRBV29-1 with TRBJ2-1, with 7 bases matching TRBD1. CDR3 size: 13 residues. V shed 6 bases, J shed 4 bases, and the junction held 6 bases outside the gene matches. Germline loops: CDR1 SQVTM, CDR2 ANQGSEA. The CDR3 region has the DNA TGCAGCGTGCCGGGACAGACTTACAATGAGCAGTTCTTC. Its protein is CSVPGQTYNEQFF.

In its sample, this clone was seen a few times. The V gene is TRBV5-1, the J gene TRBJ2-7, with 10 bases aligning to TRBD1. V was pared by 4 bases and J by 4 bases, with 8 bases of the junction left unmatched. CDR3 length equals 15 residues. Germline assignment: CDR1 SGHRS and CDR2 YFSETQ. CDR3: CASSRWGQGTYEQYF. The CDR3 coding sequence is TGCGCCAGCAGCAGGTGGGGACAGGGGACTTACGAGCAGTACTTC.

This rearrangement joins TRBV5-4 to TRBJ1-1, with unresolved D. Germline CDR1 SGHNT, CDR2 YYREEE (reference sequence). With 0 bases removed from V and 2 bases from J, the gap between germline ends came to 8 bases. CDR3 size: 14 residues. CDR3 loop: CASSLGRRNTEAFF. CDR3 bases: TGTGCCAGCAGCTTGGGTCGGCGTAACACTGAAGCTTTCTTT.

This rearrangement joins TRBV6-2 or TRBV6-3 to TRBJ2-7; no definite D call. V was cut by 2 bases and J by 3 bases, with 11 bases left in between. The germline CDR1 and CDR2 sequences are MNHEY and SVGEGT. The CDR3 totals 14 residues. In nucleotides, the CDR3 is TGTGCCAGCAGTTACCGCGGAACTATCTACGAGCAGTACTTC. Encoded protein: CASSYRGTIYEQYF.

This chain links TRBV30 with TRBJ1-2; D is uncertain. The CDR3 spans 11 residues. Germline V gives CDR1 GTSNPN, CDR2 SVGIG (reference sequence). V dropped 3 bases and J dropped 8 bases, with 10 bases sitting between them. CDR3 in amino acids: CAWSPPGGYTF. Written as DNA, the CDR3 is TGTGCCTGGAGCCCACCCGGAGGCTACACCTTC.